This is a list of T cell receptor beta chains from one sample in a study of blood T cell repertoires in COVID-19. TCRdb keeps only in-frame clones here, not all; method: immunoSEQ multiplex PCR. The sample shows some 150,000 clones, approximately 73% of them seen only once. Sequencing input: peripheral blood. The origin of the receptors is a man aged 55 to 70 with acute or convalescent COVID-19. Both conserved end residues are part of each CDR3. The D gene is left open where the match is weak. Only some rows state a clone size, as once, few, many or a class for expanded clones.

-	TRBV28	TRBJ2-7	-	TGTGCCAGCAGGGTAACGGGGTCGGGCGAGCAGTACTTC	CASRVTGSGEQYF
-	TRBV4-2	TRBJ2-2	TRBD1	TGTGCCAGCAGCCACGGGACAGGGGGCCCAAACACCGGGGAGCTGTTTTTT	CASSHGTGGPNTGELFF
-	TRBV12-3/TRBV12-4	TRBJ1-1	TRBD1	TGTGCCAGCAGCCGGACAGGGAACACTGAAGCTTTCTTT	CASSRTGNTEAFF
-	TRBV12-5	TRBJ2-2	-	TGTGCTAGTGGTTTGGGAACTTACACCGGGGAGCTGTTTTTT	CASGLGTYTGELFF
once	TRBV10-2	TRBJ2-7	-	TGCGCCAGCTCCCAGGGATACGAGCAGTACTTC	CASSQGYEQYF
-	TRBV18	TRBJ2-1	-	TGTGCCAGCTCACCACCGGCAGTCTACAATGAGCAGTTCTTC	CASSPPAVYNEQFF
-	TRBV6-5	TRBJ2-7	-	TGTGCCAGCAAGTATGGGGGCACGAATTCCTACGAGCAGTACTTC	CASKYGGTNSYEQYF
-	TRBV11-2	TRBJ2-7	TRBD1	TGTGCCAGCAGCTTCAACCGGGACAGCTCCTACGAGCAGTACTTC	CASSFNRDSSYEQYF
-	TRBV29-1	TRBJ2-5	TRBD1	TGCAGCGTCGGCACCGGGACAGGGAGGGAGACCCAGTACTTC	CSVGTGTGRETQYF
once	TRBV27	TRBJ2-5	TRBD2	TGTGCCAGCAGCGGAGGGAGGGGAGAGGGGCAAGAGACCCAGTACTTC	CASSGGRGEGQETQYF
-	TRBV11-2	TRBJ2-5	TRBD1	TGTGCCAGCAGCTCAGCAGGGGGTGGCGCATGGGAGACCCAGTACTTC	CASSSAGGGAWETQYF
-	TRBV18	TRBJ1-1	TRBD1	TGTGCCAGCTCATTCGGTGGGACAGGGACCACTGAAGCTTTCTTT	CASSFGGTGTTEAFF
few	TRBV28	TRBJ2-7	-	TGTGCCAGCAGTTTAATGACCATGAGGGTCCACGAGCAGTACTTC	CASSLMTMRVHEQYF
-	TRBV11-2	TRBJ1-2	-	TGTGCCAGCAGCTTAGTTTCAGGTTTACCTAACTATGGCTACACCTTC	CASSLVSGLPNYGYTF
-	TRBV19	TRBJ2-3	TRBD2	TGTGCCAGTAGTCGATTCACCCTCCGGGACATAGGGACTAGCGGGAGGGCCGCAGATACGCAGTATTTT	CASSRFTLRDIGTSGRAADTQYF
-	TRBV14	TRBJ1-4	TRBD1	TGTGCCAGCAGCCAATCCGGGACAGATAATGAAAAACTGTTTTTT	CASSQSGTDNEKLFF
-	TRBV30	TRBJ2-7	TRBD1	TGTGCCTGGAGCGGACAGGGGGGGCTCGAGCAGTACTTC	CAWSGQGGLEQYF
-	TRBV7-3	TRBJ2-1	-	TGTGCCAGCAGCTTTACATTCGATGAGCAGTTCTTC	CASSFTFDEQFF
-	TRBV19	TRBJ2-3	TRBD2	TGTGCCAGTAGCGGACTAGCGGGAAATACAGATACGCAGTATTTT	CASSGLAGNTDTQYF